This T cell receptor beta chain was recorded in a study of cytomegalovirus exposure and HLA in healthy donors. Study conclusions and caveats: A classifier reportedly called cytomegalovirus status with high sensitivity and specificity. Within the data, a cluster of highly shared sequence variants was likely a sequencing artifact. It was reported in a later analysis that an Asian-associated ancestry cluster showed fewer N-insertions than the roughly 670-donor mean.

Of note for this clone: The antigen remains unidentified.

The PCR employed 60 Vbeta primers together with 13 Jbeta primers. Generated by immunoSEQ multiplex PCR, the TCRdb table keeps only in-frame clones and is missing some. Of some 150,000 clones listed, under 90% are singletons. The clonotype comes from a male donor in good health and CMV-seronegative. Sequenced input: PBMCs.

Here the CDR3 DNA reads TGTGCCAGCAGCTTAAGCTTGCAGGGGGGATCGGAGACCCAGTACTTC. Amino acid sequence: CASSLSLQGGSETQYF. The V call is TRBV7-2, the J call TRBJ2-5, with D maybe TRBD1 (7 bases). The CDR3 has 16 residues. The germline gives CDR1 SGHTA, CDR2 FQGNSA. Trimming left V 2 bases short and J 5 bases short, with 18 bases between.